The 22 T cell receptor beta chains listed next were all sequenced from one sample in a study of blood T cell repertoires in COVID-19. Libraries were prepared by immunoSEQ multiplex PCR; TCRdb keeps only in-frame clonotypes and omits some of them. The sample carries about 160,000 clones, 82% recorded once. The sample taken for sequencing was peripheral blood. Receptors originate from a woman aged 40-49 years with COVID-19, enrolled during active disease.

The genes are TRBV6-5 and TRBJ2-5, with a possible D match to TRBD2 (6 bases). Germline V CDR1 and CDR2: MNHEY, SVGAGI. There are 15 residues in the CDR3. Trimming pared 2 bases from V and 0 bases from J, leaving 10 bases between. CDR3 in DNA: TGTGCCAGCAGTTACAGGGGACTGTACCAAGAGACCCAGTACTTC. Amino acid sequence: CASSYRGLYQETQYF.

The V gene is TRBV6-2 or TRBV6-3, the J gene TRBJ2-7, with a weak D call TRBD1 (6 bases). V lost 0 bases and J 4 bases, leaving 16 bases between the germline ends. CDR1 and CDR2 (germline): MNHEY, SVGEGT. The CDR3 runs to 16 residues. The CDR3 nucleotides are TGTGCCAGCAGTTACTCTCGGGACAACGGCAATTACGAGCAGTACGTC. Amino acid sequence: CASSYSRDNGNYEQYV.

The chain links TRBV19 to TRBJ1-1; possible D gene TRBD1, 6 bases. V was cut by 6 bases and J by 6 bases, with 14 bases left in between. CDR3 length: 13 amino acids. CDR1 and CDR2 (germline): LNHDA, SQIVND (reference sequence). CDR3 nucleotides: TGTGCCAGTAGAGTTACCAGGGGTTCTGAAGCTTTCTTT. It encodes CASRVTRGSEAFF.

The V call is TRBV7-8, the J call TRBJ2-2, with 7 bases that match TRBD1. CDR1 and CDR2 (germline): SGHVS, FQNEAQ. Trimming removed 6 bases from V and 6 bases from J; junction bases left unmatched: 7. The CDR3 has 14 residues. The CDR3 loop reads CASRGQAHSGELFF. The CDR3 DNA follows: TGTGCCAGCAGAGGACAGGCCCATTCCGGGGAGCTGTTTTTT. Drawing the rest from reference TRBV7-8 and TRBJ2-2, the complete variable domain is GAGVSQSPRYKVAKRGQDVALRCDPISGHVSLFWYQQALGQGPEFLTYFQNEAQLDKSGLPSDRFFAERPEGSVSTLKIQRTQQEDSAVYLCASRGQAHSGELFFGEGSRLTVL.

V usage is TRBV3-1 (or the pseudogene TRBV3-2) and J usage is TRBJ2-2; D gene unclear. Germline CDR1 and CDR2: LGHDT and YNNKEL (reference sequence). This CDR3 is built from 11 residues. The V end lost 3 bases, the J end lost 7 bases, and 3 bases lay between the germline ends. CDR3 amino acids: CASSHIGELFF. CDR3 coding DNA: TGTGCCAGCAGCCATATCGGGGAGCTGTTTTTT.

V usage is TRBV9 and J usage is TRBJ2-7; TRBD1 matches 8 bases. This CDR3 is built from 19 residues. Trimming took 4 bases from V and 3 from J; bases not matched to a gene: 21. Per the germline V gene, CDR1 is SGDLS and CDR2 is YYNGEE. CDR3 in amino acids: CASSPRSSASGTGDYEQYV. CDR3 DNA sequence: TGTGCCAGCAGCCCCCGGTCTAGCGCCTCCGGGACAGGAGACTACGAGCAGTACGTC.

V gene TRBV5-6 combines with J gene TRBJ2-1; 7 nucleotides align to TRBD2. CDR1 and CDR2 (germline): SGHDT, YYEEEE. This CDR3 contains 14 residues. With 3 bases clipped from V and 4 bases from J, the junction kept 4 bases outside the gene matches. CDR3 sequence reads: CASSSGLTYNEQFF. In DNA, the CDR3 is TGTGCCAGCAGCTCGGGACTAACATACAATGAGCAGTTCTTC.

The sample holds one count of this clone. The chain is built from TRBV19 and TRBJ2-3, with D maybe TRBD1 (6 bases). Per the germline V gene, CDR1 is LNHDA and CDR2 is SQIVND (reference sequence). Trimming took 9 bases from V and 1 from J, leaving 11 bases between them. The length of the CDR3 is 13 residues. CDR3: CASGPGGTDTQYF. The CDR3 DNA is TGTGCCAGCGGCCCAGGGGGCACAGATACGCAGTATTTT. Looking up the rest from reference TRBV19 and TRBJ2-3 gives the full variable domain: DGGITQSPKYLFRKEGQNVTLSCEQNLNHDAMYWYRQDPGQGLRLIYYSQIVNDFQKGDIAEGYSVSREKKESFPLTVTSAQKNPTAFYLCASGPGGTDTQYFGPGTRLTVL.

This clone has a single count. The chain links TRBV28 to TRBJ2-5; TRBD1 aligns across 8 bases. The V gene's germline CDR1 is MDHEN and CDR2 SYDVKM. The CDR3 contains 15 residues. V shed 2 bases, J shed 4 bases, and the junction held 6 bases outside the gene matches. CDR3 protein: CASSLATGVGETQYF. DNA for the CDR3: TGTGCCAGCAGTTTAGCGACAGGGGTGGGAGAGACCCAGTACTTC.

J is TRBJ2-5 and V is TRBV18, with 11 bases fitting TRBD2. The V and J ends lost 3 bases and 4 bases, in that order; junction bases with no gene match: 7. Germline CDR1 is KGHSH and CDR2 is LQKENI. This CDR3 comprises 16 residues. Here the CDR3 DNA reads TGTGCCAGCTCACCTCGGGGAGGACTAGCGGGAGAGACCCAGTACTTC. This codes for CASSPRGGLAGETQYF.

The V call is TRBV6-6, the J call TRBJ2-3; D is possibly TRBD2 (7 bases). Germline V gene sequence: CDR1 MNHNY, CDR2 SVGAGI (reference sequence). The CDR3 sequence is 15 residues long. The ends were cut back, 6 bases at V and 0 bases at J, with 13 bases in the middle. The CDR3: CASSLGGLSTDTQYF. The CDR3 DNA sequence: TGTGCCAGCAGCTTGGGGGGGCTGAGCACAGATACGCAGTATTTT.

CDR3 sequence: CASSATGPPSTDTQYF. The CDR3 nucleotides are TGTGCCAGCAGCGCAACAGGCCCCCCGAGCACAGATACGCAGTATTTT. The chain recombines TRBV9 with TRBJ2-3; maybe TRBD1 (5 bases). V was cut by 3 bases and J by 0 bases, with 14 bases left in between. The V gene's germline CDR1 is SGDLS and CDR2 YYNGEE. The CDR3 has 16 amino acids.

The V gene is TRBV5-1, the J gene TRBJ1-1; D is uncertain. Germline loops: CDR1 SGHRS, CDR2 YFSETQ. Between the trimmed V and J ends, which lost 2 bases and 3 bases, there was a span of 8 bases. This CDR3 has 13 residues. The CDR3 reads CASSFGRDTEAFF. In DNA, the CDR3 is TGCGCCAGCAGCTTCGGGCGGGACACTGAAGCTTTCTTT.

The genes are TRBV24-1 and TRBJ2-2; 11 nucleotides align to TRBD1. The germline CDR1 and CDR2 sequences are KGHDR and SFDVKD. The J segment lost 1 base and the V segment lost 9 bases, leaving 3 bases of the junction unmatched. CDR3 length equals 15 residues. This chain's CDR3 is CATGQGAGNTGELFF. CDR3 nucleotide sequence: TGTGCCACCGGACAGGGGGCGGGGAACACCGGGGAGCTGTTTTTT.

V and J are TRBV9 and TRBJ1-4; D unresolved. The CDR3 spans 15 residues. Per germline, CDR1 SGDLS and CDR2 YYNGEE. The V end lost 0 bases, the J end lost 7 bases, and 13 bases lay between the germline ends. The CDR3 sequence is CASSVVEGSGEKLFF. In DNA form, the CDR3 reads TGTGCCAGCAGCGTAGTTGAGGGAAGCGGTGAAAAACTGTTTTTT. Together with reference TRBV9 and TRBJ1-4, the CDR3 gives the full variable domain: DSGVTQTPKHLITATGQRVTLRCSPRSGDLSVYWYQQSLDQGLQFLIQYYNGEERAKGNILERFSAQQFPDLHSELNLSSLELGDSALYFCASSVVEGSGEKLFFGSGTQLSVL.

The rearrangement uses TRBV6-5 and TRBJ2-3; TRBD1 is a possible D gene (6 bases). Per the germline V gene, CDR1 is MNHEY and CDR2 is SVGAGI. The length of the CDR3 is 15 residues. V was trimmed by 7 bases and J by 3 bases, leaving 17 bases between them. The CDR3 sequence is CASKPGQLITDTQYF. The DNA of the CDR3 is TGTGCCAGCAAGCCGGGACAACTAATAACAGATACGCAGTATTTT.

V and J are TRBV4-1 and TRBJ1-2; no reliable D call. V was shortened by 3 bases and J by 6 bases, with 17 bases between the two germline ends. Germline-derived CDR1 and CDR2 are MGHRA and YSYEKL. The CDR3 loop spans 15 amino acids. The CDR3 is CASSQSPGDDDGYTF. The CDR3 coding sequence is TGCGCCAGCAGCCAGAGTCCCGGGGATGACGATGGCTACACCTTC.

The chain has TRBV7-8 and TRBJ2-2, with 8 bases aligning to TRBD2. V shed 2 bases and J 4 bases; nucleotides not matched to a gene: 3. Germline V gene data show CDR1 as SGHVS and CDR2 as FQNEAQ. This CDR3 is 15 amino acids long. CDR3 amino acids: CASSLRGGTTGELFF. In nucleotides, the CDR3 is TGTGCCAGCAGCTTACGGGGGGGCACCACCGGGGAGCTGTTTTTT.

The chain combines TRBV27 with TRBJ2-7; the match to TRBD2 covers 13 bases. CDR1 is MNHEY and CDR2 is SMNVEV in the germline V gene (reference sequence). CDR3 length: 16 amino acids. V lost 8 bases, J lost 3 bases, and 10 bases stayed unmatched. The CDR3 coding sequence is TGTGCCAGCTTCACCCCGGGACTAGCGGGATACTACGAGCAGTACTTC. Amino acid sequence: CASFTPGLAGYYEQYF.

The genes are TRBV7-3 and TRBJ2-2; no firm D call. The CDR3 extends over 13 amino acids. The V gene's germline CDR1 is SGHTA and CDR2 FQGTGA. The V end lost 2 bases, the J end lost 8 bases, and 9 bases lay between the germline ends. Written as DNA, the CDR3 is TGTGCCAGCAGCTTACGCGAGAGGGGGGAGCTGTTTTTT. The encoded protein is CASSLRERGELFF.

In this sample, this clone turned up once. The V gene is TRBV27, the J gene TRBJ1-1; D is ambiguous. V was clipped by 8 bases and J by 2 bases, with 9 bases between them. CDR1 MNHEY and CDR2 SMNVEV come from the germline V gene (reference sequence). The CDR3 is made up of 12 amino acids. The CDR3 protein is CASRRENTEAFF. In DNA, the CDR3 is TGTGCCAGCCGACGGGAAAACACTGAAGCTTTCTTT.

V is TRBV10-3 and J is TRBJ1-2; tentatively, D is TRBD1 (5 bases). The CDR3 spans 16 residues. Germline CDR1 ENHRY, CDR2 SYGVKD. Trimming shortened V by 6 bases and J by 6 bases, and 23 bases separated the two germline ends. The CDR3 sequence is CAISPGVRGLPHGYTF. Here the CDR3 DNA reads TGTGCCATCAGCCCCGGAGTTAGGGGCCTCCCCCATGGCTACACCTTC.